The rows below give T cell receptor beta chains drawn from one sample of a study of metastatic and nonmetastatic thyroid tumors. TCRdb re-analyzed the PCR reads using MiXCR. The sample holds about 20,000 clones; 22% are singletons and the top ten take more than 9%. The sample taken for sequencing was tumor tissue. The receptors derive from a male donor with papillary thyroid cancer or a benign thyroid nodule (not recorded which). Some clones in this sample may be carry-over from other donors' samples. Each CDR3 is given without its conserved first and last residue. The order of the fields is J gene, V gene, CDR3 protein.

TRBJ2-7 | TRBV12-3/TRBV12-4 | ASSPFGYEQY
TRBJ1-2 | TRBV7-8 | ASSLKRDMNYGYT
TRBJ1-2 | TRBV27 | ASSYYPGTGASGYT
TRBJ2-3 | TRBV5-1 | ASSLVPDTQY
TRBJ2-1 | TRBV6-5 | ASSYSRQFLNEQF
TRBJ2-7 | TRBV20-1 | SARPGTSSYEMY
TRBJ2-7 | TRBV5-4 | ASSLGTHYEQY
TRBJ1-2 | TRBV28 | ASSLGRTANYGYT
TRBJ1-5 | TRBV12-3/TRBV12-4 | ASSVGQGNQPQH
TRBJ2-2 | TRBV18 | ASSPQDTGELF
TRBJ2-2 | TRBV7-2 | ASSFNNGGELF
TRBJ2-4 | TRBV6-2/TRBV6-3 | ASNSAGVMAKNIQY
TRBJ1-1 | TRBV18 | ASSPEGLGTEAF
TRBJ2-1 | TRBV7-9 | ASSSPRGGNEQF
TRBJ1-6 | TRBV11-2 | ASSPGTSLNSPLH
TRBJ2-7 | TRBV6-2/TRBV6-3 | ASIQGGSRQNREQY
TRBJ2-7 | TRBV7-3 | ASSLNQDEQY
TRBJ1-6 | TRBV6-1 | ASSPKTGGFSPLH
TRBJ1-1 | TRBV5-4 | ASSLYTVNTEAF
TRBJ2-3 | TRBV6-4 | ASSETQGSDTQY
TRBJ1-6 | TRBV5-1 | ASSLEGGSSYNSPLH
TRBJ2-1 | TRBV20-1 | SARPGLVRTEQF
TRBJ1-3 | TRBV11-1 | ASSFQLDASSGNTIY
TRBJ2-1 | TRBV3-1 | ASRLAGQYNEQF
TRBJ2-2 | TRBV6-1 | ASRATNRDTGELF
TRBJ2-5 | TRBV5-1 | ASSSPRQVQETQY
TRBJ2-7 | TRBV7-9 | ASTDTDRPPYEQY
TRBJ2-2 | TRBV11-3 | ASIPGTSGRATGELF
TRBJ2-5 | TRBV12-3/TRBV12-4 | ASTAPGQGPGGEETQY
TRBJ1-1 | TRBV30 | AWSVSLVGTEAF
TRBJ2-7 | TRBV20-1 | SPQGLREQY
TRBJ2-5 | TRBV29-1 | SVVWDMEETQY
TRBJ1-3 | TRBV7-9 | ASSLGGNTIY